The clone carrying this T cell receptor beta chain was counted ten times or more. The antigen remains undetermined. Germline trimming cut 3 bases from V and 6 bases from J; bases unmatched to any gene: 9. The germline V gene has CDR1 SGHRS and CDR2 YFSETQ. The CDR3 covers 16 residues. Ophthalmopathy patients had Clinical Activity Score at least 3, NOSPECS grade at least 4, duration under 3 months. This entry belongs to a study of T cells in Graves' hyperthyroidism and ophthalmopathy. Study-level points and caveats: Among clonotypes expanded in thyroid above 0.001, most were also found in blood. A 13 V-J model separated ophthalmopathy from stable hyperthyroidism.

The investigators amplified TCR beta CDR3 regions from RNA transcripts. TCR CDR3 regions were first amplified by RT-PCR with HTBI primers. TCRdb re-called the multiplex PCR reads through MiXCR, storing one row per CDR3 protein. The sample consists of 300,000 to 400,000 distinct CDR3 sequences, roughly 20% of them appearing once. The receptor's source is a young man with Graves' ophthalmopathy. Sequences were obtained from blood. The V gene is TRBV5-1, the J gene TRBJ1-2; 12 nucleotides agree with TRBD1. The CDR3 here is CASSSSGTGGADGYTF. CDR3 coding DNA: TGCGCCAGCAGCTCCAGCGGGACAGGGGGCGCGGATGGCTACACCTTC.